One sample yielded the 26 T cell receptor beta chains listed below, sequenced in a study of blood T cells in healthy people across ages. PCR was performed a second time for about 6 to 12 cycles using a sample-barcoded 5' primer and a J-beta primer mix. TCRdb reanalysed the 5' RACE reads using MiXCR and keeps one entry per CDR3 protein. The sample contains about 1.4 million distinct CDR3 sequences, 55% to 75% of which appear only once. The sample taken for sequencing was blood. Every receptor here comes from a man aged 18 to 30 in good health.

The chain employs TRBV25-1 and TRBJ2-7; TRBD2 is a possible D gene (6 bases). The DNA end favors TRBJ2-5, so the J call may be wrong. This CDR3 comprises 15 residues. Germline CDR1 reads MGHDK; CDR2 reads SYGVNS. The CDR3 DNA reads as TGTGCCAGCAGTGAATTTGGAGGGAATGGGGAGACCCAGTACTTC. Its protein product is CASSEFGGNGETQYF.

The genes are TRBV3-1 and TRBJ2-6; D is uncertain. The CDR3 runs 16 residues. Germline-derived CDR1 and CDR2 are LGHDT and YNNKEL (reference sequence). V lost 2 bases and J lost 1, with 9 bases in between. The CDR3 protein is CASSQFSGSGANVLTF. The CDR3 DNA sequence: TGTGCCAGCAGCCAATTTAGTGGGTCTGGGGCCAACGTCCTGACTTTC.

This chain joins TRBV7-9 and TRBJ1-5; TRBD1 is a possible D gene (5 bases). Trimming cost V 2 bases and J 6 bases, with 14 bases left between them. The CDR3 spans 15 residues. Germline CDR1 is SEHNR and CDR2 is FQNEAQ (reference sequence). The CDR3 spells CASSLQGRHPQPQHF. Here the CDR3 DNA reads TGTGCCAGCAGCTTACAGGGTCGTCATCCTCAGCCCCAGCATTTT.

The chain combines TRBV2 with TRBJ1-2, with D possibly TRBD1 on 5 matching bases. The CDR3 extends over 15 amino acids. The germline V gene has CDR1 SNHLY and CDR2 FYNNEI. The ends were cut back, 3 bases at V and 1 base at J, with 12 bases in the middle. The CDR3 loop is CASSEWDGYNYGYTF. Here the CDR3 DNA reads TGTGCCAGCAGTGAGTGGGACGGATATAACTATGGCTACACCTTC.

This clonotype was recorded a few times. For the CDR3, the DNA is TGCAGTGCTAAGGGAGCAGGGTTAAGAAAACTGTTTTTT. This gives the protein CSAKGAGLRKLFF. The rearrangement links TRBV20-1 to TRBJ1-4, with TRBD1 as a possible D gene (5 bases). The CDR3 has 13 residues. V was clipped by 4 bases and J by 10 bases, with 16 bases between them. The germline V gene has CDR1 DFQATT and CDR2 SNEGSKA (reference sequence).

V usage is TRBV10-3 and J usage is TRBJ2-7; the match to TRBD1 covers 9 bases. The CDR3 has 14 residues. The germline CDR1 and CDR2 sequences are ENHRY and SYGVKD. The J segment lost 5 bases and the V segment lost 6 bases, leaving 8 bases of the junction unmatched. The CDR3 DNA follows: TGTGCCATCAGCAACCGGGACAGGGAGCACGAGCAGTACTTC. Its protein is CAISNRDREHEQYF.

The chain is built from TRBV29-1 and TRBJ2-3; 10 bases map to TRBD1. J gave up 0 bases and V 4 bases, and 1 base lay outside the gene matches. Germline V gives CDR1 SQVTM, CDR2 ANQGSEA. There are 14 residues in the CDR3. The CDR3 DNA reads as TGCAGCGTTGTGACAGGGGGCAGCACAGATACGCAGTATTTT. Translation gives CSVVTGGSTDTQYF.

The genes are TRBV15 and TRBJ1-4; D unclear. The V and J ends lost 2 bases and 6 bases respectively, with 10 bases between them. This CDR3 has 14 residues. The germline V gene has CDR1 LNHNV and CDR2 YYDKDF (reference sequence). The CDR3 loop is CATSRQTNDEKLFF. In DNA form, the CDR3 reads TGTGCCACCAGCAGACAGACGAACGATGAAAAACTGTTTTTT.

This clonotype was detected only a few times. The CDR3 reads CSVDQVNEQFF. In DNA, the CDR3 is TGCAGCGTTGACCAGGTCAATGAGCAGTTCTTC. The rearrangement uses TRBV29-1 and TRBJ2-1, with D uncertain. The ends were cut back, 3 bases at V and 6 bases at J, with 6 bases in the middle. The length of the CDR3 is 11 residues. CDR1 and CDR2 from the germline V gene are SQVTM and ANQGSEA.

The J gene is TRBJ1-2, the V gene TRBV27; D may be TRBD1 (6 bases). The CDR3 extends over 15 amino acids. Trimming shortened V by 5 bases and J by 2 bases, and 15 bases separated the two germline ends. CDR1 and CDR2 (germline): MNHEY, SMNVEV (reference sequence). The CDR3 loop is CASSGEMGANYGYTF. DNA for the CDR3: TGTGCCAGCAGTGGTGAGATGGGGGCCAACTATGGCTACACCTTC.

This clonotype appeared once. This chain uses TRBV20-1 with TRBJ1-5; D gene ambiguous. This CDR3 has 15 amino acids. Deletions cut 0 bases from V and 1 base from J, with 10 bases between. Looked up from germline, CDR1 is DFQATT and CDR2 is SNEGSKA (reference sequence). This chain's CDR3 is CSARDPGGSNQPQHF. In nucleotides, the CDR3 is TGCAGTGCTAGAGATCCAGGAGGGAGCAATCAGCCCCAGCATTTT.

The chain combines TRBV27 with TRBJ2-7; 10 bases align to TRBD2. Per the germline V gene, CDR1 is MNHEY and CDR2 is SMNVEV (reference sequence). This CDR3 is 14 amino acids long. V was pared by 7 bases and J by 6 bases, with 9 bases of the junction left unmatched. The DNA for the CDR3 is TGTGCCAGCACGGATATGCTAGCGGGAGCCGAGCAGTACTTC. As protein: CASTDMLAGAEQYF.

This clonotype appeared a few times. The V and J genes are TRBV4-2 and TRBJ1-5, with a weak D call TRBD1 (6 bases). Per germline, CDR1 LGHNA and CDR2 YNFKEQ. Between the trimmed V and J ends, which lost 0 bases and 0 bases, there was a span of 21 bases. CDR3 length: 20 amino acids. CDR3 in DNA: TGTGCCAGCAGCCAAGAAATCATACAGGGAGCCCCTTATAGCAATCAGCCCCAGCATTTT. This sequence encodes CASSQEIIQGAPYSNQPQHF.

The rearrangement joins TRBV12-3 or TRBV12-4 to TRBJ1-4; 11 bases line up with TRBD1. The CDR3 spans 14 residues. The junction had 3 bases not matched to a gene; V was cut back by 6 bases and J by 6 bases. The CDR3 DNA follows: TGTGCCAGCAGCAGGACAGGGGGCTATGAAAAACTGTTTTTT. The encoded protein is CASSRTGGYEKLFF.

This clonotype has only a few counts. This chain links TRBV20-1 with TRBJ2-3; 7 positions match TRBD1. Germline CDR1 and CDR2: DFQATT and SNEGSKA (reference sequence). CDR3 length equals 13 residues. Unmatched junction bases numbered 6, after V lost 3 bases and J lost 6 bases. The CDR3 is CSASRYRGDTQYF. The CDR3 DNA reads as TGCAGTGCTAGCCGTTACAGGGGCGATACGCAGTATTTT.

This clonotype was seen only a few times. The chain uses TRBV14 and TRBJ2-1; possible D gene TRBD1, 5 bases. Germline values: CDR1 SGHDN, CDR2 FVKESK. This CDR3 is built from 14 residues. Trimming removed 1 base from V and 2 bases from J, with 6 bases in between. The CDR3 here is CASSQVTAYNEQFF. The CDR3, as DNA: TGTGCCAGCAGCCAAGTGACAGCCTACAATGAGCAGTTCTTC.

The chain joins TRBV6-2 or TRBV6-3 to TRBJ1-1, with D possibly matching TRBD1 (6 bases). CDR3 length: 17 residues. Deletions cut 2 bases from V and 8 bases from J, with 24 bases between. CDR1 is MNHEY, CDR2 SVGEGT, per germline. In nucleotides, the CDR3 is TGTGCCAGCAGTTACCCGACAGGATTGGGGAGGATGAGGGAAGCTTTCTTT. Its protein product is CASSYPTGLGRMREAFF.

This clonotype has only one observation. The chain recombines TRBV7-2 with TRBJ2-1; 9 nucleotides agree with TRBD2. Germline CDR1 is SGHTA and CDR2 is FQGNSA. The CDR3 length is 15 residues. Germline trimming cut 5 bases from V and 5 bases from J; bases unmatched to any gene: 7. The DNA for the CDR3 is TGTGCCAGCAGCGTTCTAGCGGGGAGGGACAATGAGCAGTTCTTC. It encodes CASSVLAGRDNEQFF.

V is TRBV6-1 and J is TRBJ1-2; D unresolved. The CDR3 length is 14 residues. The germline gives CDR1 MNHNS, CDR2 SASEGT. V was trimmed by 1 base and J by 2 bases, leaving 8 bases between them. CDR3 loop: CASSEGVPNYGYTF. CDR3 bases: TGTGCCAGCAGTGAAGGGGTTCCGAACTATGGCTACACCTTC.

The chain has TRBV5-1 and TRBJ2-7, with D hard to call. Trimming took 4 bases from V and 4 from J, leaving 12 bases between them. Looked up from germline, CDR1 is SGHRS and CDR2 is YFSETQ. This CDR3 spans 13 amino acids. The CDR3 loop reads CASSVVVGYEQYF. CDR3 nucleotide sequence: TGCGCCAGCAGCGTGGTAGTGGGTTACGAGCAGTACTTC.

This chain connects TRBV4-1 to TRBJ1-2; 9 bases align to TRBD1. This CDR3 contains 16 residues. The germline V gene encodes CDR1 MGHRA and CDR2 YSYEKL. J was trimmed by 2 bases and V by 1 base; bases with no gene match: 5. This chain's CDR3 is CASSQGGTGGNYGYTF. The CDR3 nucleotides read TGCGCCAGCAGCCAAGGGGGAACAGGGGGCAACTATGGCTACACCTTC.

CDR3 protein: CASSYTGTENQPQHF. The DNA of the CDR3 is TGTGCCAGCAGTTACACCGGGACAGAAAATCAGCCCCAGCATTTT. The chain couples TRBV6-2 or TRBV6-3 to TRBJ1-5, with 7 bases lining up with TRBD1. The CDR3 covers 15 residues. CDR1 is MNHEY and CDR2 is SVGEGT in the germline V gene. Losses at the gene ends were 2 bases for V and 4 bases for J; bases not matched to a gene: 5.

The sample holds a few counts of this clonotype. The chain combines TRBV20-1 with TRBJ2-7, with 8 bases that match TRBD2. J lost 3 bases, V lost 0 bases, and 7 bases had no gene match. CDR3 size: 15 residues. Per germline, CDR1 DFQATT and CDR2 SNEGSKA (reference sequence). The CDR3 loop reads CSARDLRRGDYEQYF. CDR3 coding DNA: TGCAGTGCTAGAGATTTAAGGCGGGGGGACTACGAGCAGTACTTC.

The chain is built from TRBV7-9 and TRBJ2-5; D perhaps matches TRBD1 (5 bases). CDR1 and CDR2 from the germline V gene are SEHNR and FQNEAQ (reference sequence). The CDR3 is 14 amino acids. V lost 5 bases and J 3 bases, leaving 13 bases between the germline ends. The CDR3 spells CASSEQAGKETQYF. The CDR3 DNA sequence: TGTGCCAGCAGCGAACAGGCAGGGAAAGAGACCCAGTACTTC.

The V gene is TRBV20-1, the J gene TRBJ2-7, with a tentative D call TRBD2 (6 bases). V lost 7 bases and J 0 bases, leaving 13 bases between the germline ends. The CDR3 runs 13 residues. Germline V gene data show CDR1 as DFQATT and CDR2 as SNEGSKA (reference sequence). This CDR3 is CSVRYGSSYEQYF. CDR3 DNA sequence: TGCAGTGTAAGGTACGGGAGCTCCTACGAGCAGTACTTC.

About this clonotype itself: No conserved phenylalanine or tryptophan ends this CDR3, so it is likely a read error. The V gene is TRBV4-1, the J gene TRBJ2-7, with D possibly being TRBD1 (6 bases). Germline lookup yields CDR1 MGHRA and CDR2 YSYEKL. CDR3 length equals 18 residues. Trimming shortened V by 3 bases and J by 3 bases, and 24 bases separated the two germline ends. CDR3 protein: CASSQYPSSRDTHYEQYY. The CDR3 coding sequence is TGCGCCAGCAGCCAGTACCCCTCCTCGAGGGACACCCACTACGAGCAGTACTAC.